These 20 T cell receptor beta chains came from one sample sequenced in a study of control samples from healthy donors and cancer patients. Profiling relied on immunoSEQ multiplex PCR, and the TCRdb table lists in-frame clones only, not all of them. This table holds 100,000 or so clones, approximately 91% found once. Sequencing was done on a sample of blood. Receptors were obtained from a woman under 40 in good health.

The chain is built from TRBV29-1 and TRBJ1-2; a possible D gene is TRBD1 (5 bases). V was clipped by 4 bases and J by 5 bases, with 17 bases between them. CDR3 length equals 14 residues. CDR1 is SQVTM and CDR2 is ANQGSEA in the germline V gene. CDR3 residues: CSVAAGTAIYGYTF. In DNA, the CDR3 is TGCAGCGTTGCTGCCGGGACCGCAATTTATGGCTACACCTTC.

The chain is built from TRBV28 and TRBJ1-6; perhaps TRBD1 as D (5 bases). Looked up from germline, CDR1 is MDHEN and CDR2 is SYDVKM. The CDR3 extends over 14 amino acids. V was pared by 3 bases and J by 2 bases, with 5 bases between. The CDR3 bases are TGTGCCAGCAGTTTCAGGGCCTATAATTCACCCCTCCACTTT. It is translated as CASSFRAYNSPLHF. The full variable domain, with the rest looked up from reference TRBV28 and TRBJ1-6, is DVKVTQSSRYLVKRTGEKVFLECVQDMDHENMFWYRQDPGLGLRLIYFSYDVKMKEKGDIPEGYSVSREKKERFSLILESASTNQTSMYLCASSFRAYNSPLHFGNGTRLTVT.

The chain has TRBV4-1 and TRBJ2-1, with D uncertain. Germline V gives CDR1 MGHRA, CDR2 YSYEKL. The CDR3 contains 15 residues. Trimming removed 2 bases from V and 3 bases from J, with 11 bases in between. CDR3 region: CASSQFSRDYNEQFF. In nucleotides, the CDR3 is TGCGCCAGCAGCCAATTTTCCCGCGACTACAATGAGCAGTTCTTC.

This chain links TRBV3-1 (or the pseudogene TRBV3-2) with TRBJ2-3; D remains unclear. Germline CDR1 and CDR2: LGHDT and YNNKEL (reference sequence). The CDR3 contains 13 residues. Trimming cost V 2 bases and J 5 bases, with 8 bases left between them. In DNA, the CDR3 is TGTGCCAGCAGCCAATTTATGGGAGATACGCAGTATTTT. Amino acids: CASSQFMGDTQYF.

The rearrangement links TRBV19 to TRBJ2-5; 9 nucleotides match TRBD2. The CDR3 sequence is 17 residues long. The V segment lost 3 bases and the J segment 2 bases; nucleotides outside the gene matches: 10. The germline gives CDR1 LNHDA, CDR2 SQIVND (reference sequence). The DNA for the CDR3 is TGTGCCAGTAGTATGCCAGAGGGGCGGGGGGGACAAGAGACCCAGTACTTC. Its protein product is CASSMPEGRGGQETQYF.

CDR3 nucleotides: TGTGCCAGCTCAAGGGGTGGGGGTGAAAAACTGTTTTTT. This codes for CASSRGGGEKLFF. The V and J genes are TRBV9 and TRBJ1-4, with D possibly matching TRBD1 (5 bases). The CDR3 has 13 residues. Trimming shortened V by 7 bases and J by 7 bases, and 14 bases separated the two germline ends. Looked up from germline, CDR1 is SGDLS and CDR2 is YYNGEE.

As concerns this clone: The same CDR3 is also encoded by other DNA sequences in this sample. This chain joins TRBV18 and TRBJ2-5; D is uncertain. The V gene lost 2 bases and the J gene lost 5 bases, with 3 bases spanning the gap. The length of the CDR3 is 11 residues. Germline V gene lookup returns CDR1 KGHSH and CDR2 LQKENI. The chain's CDR3 is CASSPKETQYF. The CDR3 nucleotides read TGTGCCAGCTCACCAAAGGAGACCCAGTACTTC.

This sequence joins TRBV5-6 and TRBJ1-1; tentatively, D is TRBD1 (5 bases). The CDR3 covers 14 residues. CDR1 SGHDT and CDR2 YYEEEE come from the germline V gene. Deletions cut 6 bases from V and 2 bases from J, with 14 bases between. Here the CDR3 DNA reads TGTGCCAGCACCGTGATCAGGGTTAACACTGAAGCTTTCTTT. Its translation is CASTVIRVNTEAFF.

This rearrangement joins TRBV4-2 to TRBJ1-3; a weak D match, TRBD1 (5 bases). CDR1 is LGHNA and CDR2 is YNFKEQ in the germline V gene. CDR3 length: 17 residues. Trimming removed 1 base from V and 0 bases from J, with 13 bases in between. CDR3 sequence reads: CASSQGKGVYSGNTIYF. The CDR3 region has the DNA TGTGCCAGCAGCCAAGGAAAAGGGGTTTACTCTGGAAACACCATATATTTT.

V usage is TRBV5-4 and J usage is TRBJ1-1; D call uncertain. V lost 4 bases to trimming and J lost 6 bases, with 13 bases between them. Germline CDR1 SGHNT, CDR2 YYREEE (reference sequence). The CDR3 consists of 13 residues. CDR3 sequence reads: CASSMAGGSEAFF. For the CDR3, the DNA is TGTGCCAGCAGCATGGCGGGTGGCTCTGAAGCTTTCTTT.

Notes on this clone: This CDR3 is also generated by other DNA sequences in the sample. The rearrangement uses TRBV10-2 and TRBJ2-7; TRBD1 aligns across 7 bases. This CDR3 is built from 12 residues. V trimming: 5 bases; J trimming: 2 bases; junction bases outside the gene matches: 0. Germline V gives CDR1 WSHSY, CDR2 SAAADI. Written as DNA, the CDR3 is TGCGCCAGCAGTACAGGGGCCTACGAGCAGTACTTC. The encoded protein is CASSTGAYEQYF.

The chain joins TRBV3-1 (or the pseudogene TRBV3-2) to TRBJ2-2; 7 nucleotides agree with TRBD2. The trim removed 4 bases at V and 0 bases at J, leaving 8 bases unmatched. This CDR3 has 17 residues. The germline gives CDR1 LGHDT, CDR2 YNNKEL (reference sequence). The CDR3 region has the DNA TGTGCCAGCAGCCCCAATCTAGCGGTGGCGAACACCGGGGAGCTGTTTTTT. Translating it yields CASSPNLAVANTGELFF.

The gene calls are TRBV10-3 and TRBJ1-5; D gene unclear. The V end lost 0 bases, the J end lost 5 bases, and 14 bases lay between the germline ends. This CDR3 is 16 amino acids long. Per the germline V gene, CDR1 is ENHRY and CDR2 is SYGVKD. CDR3 DNA sequence: TGTGCCATCAGTGAGTCTGGGCCCCAGGTCGATCAGCCCCAGCATTTT. Translated: CAISESGPQVDQPQHF.

This sequence joins TRBV6-5 and TRBJ1-1, with TRBD1 as a possible D gene (5 bases). The CDR3 is made up of 14 amino acids. The V gene lost 3 bases and the J gene lost 6 bases, with 14 bases spanning the gap. Germline loops: CDR1 MNHEY, CDR2 SVGAGI. The CDR3 protein is CASSYSGRGAEAFF. The CDR3 DNA reads as TGTGCCAGCAGTTATTCGGGACGAGGTGCTGAAGCTTTCTTT.

This chain links TRBV19 with TRBJ1-5; possible D gene TRBD1, 5 bases. Germline CDR1 LNHDA, CDR2 SQIVND (reference sequence). V lost 6 bases to trimming and J lost 1 base, with 13 bases between them. CDR3 length: 15 amino acids. DNA for the CDR3: TGTGCCAGTAGGCTAGGGGAGAAGAGCAATCAGCCCCAGCATTTT. Protein product: CASRLGEKSNQPQHF.

The chain has TRBV6-5 and TRBJ2-7; weak D call: TRBD2 (5 bases). This CDR3 is built from 12 residues. V was pared by 6 bases and J by 2 bases, with 8 bases between. Germline V lookup: CDR1 MNHEY, CDR2 SVGAGI. The CDR3 region is CASRDFPYEQYF. The CDR3 DNA reads TGTGCCAGCAGGGACTTCCCCTACGAGCAGTACTTC.

The chain recombines TRBV11-2 with TRBJ1-6; a weak D match, TRBD1 (5 bases). This CDR3 comprises 14 residues. The ends were cut back, 5 bases at V and 11 bases at J, with 16 bases in the middle. Germline loops: CDR1 SGHAT, CDR2 FQNNGV. CDR3 nucleotide sequence: TGTGCCAGCAGCCCGAGTACGGGGCGGACACCCCTCCACTTT. It codes for CASSPSTGRTPLHF.

DNA of the CDR3: TGTGCCAGCAGTGGGGTACAGGGAAACACCATATATTTT. As protein: CASSGVQGNTIYF. The V and J genes are TRBV5-4 and TRBJ1-3; D gene ambiguous. The ends were cut back, 5 bases at V and 4 bases at J, with 10 bases in the middle. The germline V gene encodes CDR1 SGHNT and CDR2 YYREEE (reference sequence). This CDR3 region has 13 residues.

This clone showed up just once. This sequence joins TRBV7-6 and TRBJ1-1; D unresolved. Trimming left V 1 base short and J 0 bases short, with 9 bases between. Germline lookup yields CDR1 SGHVS and CDR2 FNYEAQ. This CDR3 has 15 residues. CDR3 DNA: TGTGCCAGCAGCTTAGAAAGGGTCATGAACACTGAAGCTTTCTTT. This encodes CASSLERVMNTEAFF. Complete variable domain (other parts from reference TRBV7-6 and TRBJ1-1): GAGVSQSPRYKVTKRGQDVALRCDPISGHVSLYWYRQALGQGPEFLTYFNYEAQQDKSGLPNDRFSAERPEGSISTLTIQRTEQRDSAMYRCASSLERVMNTEAFFGQGTRLTVV.

This chain links TRBV5-1 with TRBJ2-3, with D unclear. The CDR3 is 14 amino acids. Per the germline V gene, CDR1 is SGHRS and CDR2 is YFSETQ. Trimming left V 4 bases short and J 0 bases short, with 9 bases between. CDR3 coding DNA: TGCGCCAGCAGCCCCCCCAGGAGCACAGATACGCAGTATTTT. It codes for CASSPPRSTDTQYF.